Listed here is a single T cell receptor (beta chain). A few counts support this clonotype. Its antigen remains undetermined. Per-base qualities were not stored, and no clone one base away is much larger. These data originate in a study of patients and donors after allogeneic stem cell transplantation (TCRdb year 2020). Library generation was performed with RT-PCR. Reads for this sample came from a NextSeq 550. Through fastp at Q25 and MiXCR, TCRdb rebuilt clones from the public reads, retaining in-frame beta chains. Entries are consolidated by CDR3 protein sequence, retaining the most common genes and DNA. In this sample the table shows about a million distinct CDR3 sequences, under 20% of which occur a single time. Of the sample, roughly 6% falls within the top ten clones. CDR1 KGHDR and CDR2 SFDVKD are derived from the germline V gene. The CDR3 measures 13 amino acids from cysteine to phenylalanine. This entry keeps only the CDR3 DNA: 39 bases, framed from base 1. Between the V and J ends, shortened by 5 bases and 6 bases respectively, the junction contains 12 bases.

What was sequenced was blood, either unsorted or a sorted T cell fraction (not recorded which). The TCR sequence derives from a human donor who was either an allogeneic HSCT recipient or a stem cell or donor lymphocyte infusion donor (not recorded which). It is not recorded whose cells these are; they may come from a transplant donor. The chain is assembled from TRBV24-1 and TRBJ1-2, with the D gene call left open. The CDR3 protein: CATSGHWEDGYTF. The DNA sequence reads TGTGCCACCAGTGGCCACTGGGAGGATGGCTACACCTTC.